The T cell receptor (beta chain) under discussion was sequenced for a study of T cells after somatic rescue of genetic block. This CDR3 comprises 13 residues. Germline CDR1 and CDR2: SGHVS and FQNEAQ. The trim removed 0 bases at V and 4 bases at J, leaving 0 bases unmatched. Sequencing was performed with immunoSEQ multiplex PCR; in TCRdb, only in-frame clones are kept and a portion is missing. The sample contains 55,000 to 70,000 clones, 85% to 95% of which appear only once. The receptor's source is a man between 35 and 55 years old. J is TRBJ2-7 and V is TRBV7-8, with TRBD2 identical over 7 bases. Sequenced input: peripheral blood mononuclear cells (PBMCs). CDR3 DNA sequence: TGTGCCAGCAGCTTAGCGGGAGGGTACGAGCAGTACTTC. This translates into CASSLAGGYEQYF.